The sequence of this T cell receptor beta chain was determined in a study of shared clonotypes between healthy human individuals. Study outcomes and limitations: Donor clonotype sharing was expected to depend on sequencing depth.

Sorted-subset replicate PCRs used 150 to 200 ng of genomic DNA. This amount corresponded to about 30,000 T cell genomes. The protocol was immunoSEQ multiplex PCR, while the TCRdb copy is restricted to in-frame clones and leaves out a portion. Of 1,500,000 or so clones in the sample, roughly 98.5% are singletons; the top ten hold over 0.3%. About this clone: Its specificity is not known.

This CDR3 comprises 17 residues. Trimming cost V 6 bases and J 2 bases; bases outside gene matches: 6. CDR1 is SGHDN, CDR2 FVKESK, per germline. Sequenced material: naive CD4+ T cells sorted from blood. Stated subset: CD45RA+ positively selected. The source of this sequence is a man aged 25-45 years in good health. V gene TRBV14 combines with J gene TRBJ2-6, with TRBD1 matching 11 bases. Here the CDR3 reads CASRPGQGGPGANVLTF. For the CDR3, the DNA is TGTGCCAGCAGACCGGGACAGGGGGGTCCTGGGGCCAACGTCCTGACTTTC.